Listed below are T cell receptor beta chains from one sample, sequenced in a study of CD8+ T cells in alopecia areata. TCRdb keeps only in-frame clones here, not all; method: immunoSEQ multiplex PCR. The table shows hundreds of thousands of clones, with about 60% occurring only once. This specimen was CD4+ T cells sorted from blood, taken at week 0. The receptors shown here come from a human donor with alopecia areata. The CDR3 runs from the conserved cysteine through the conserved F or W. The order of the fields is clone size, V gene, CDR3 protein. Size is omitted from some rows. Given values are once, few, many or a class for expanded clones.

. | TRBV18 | CASSTGGRGQPQHF
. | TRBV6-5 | CASAPGQGEEFF
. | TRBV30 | CAWTAGRTLGGASYNEQFF
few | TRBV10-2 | CASSDTPQETQYF
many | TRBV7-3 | CASSLQADYEQYF
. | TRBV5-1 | CASSATGDEQYF
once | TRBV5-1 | CASSQTSSGANVLTF
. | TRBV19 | CASSMEWEAAGYTF
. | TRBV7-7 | CASSCDRAGQPQHF
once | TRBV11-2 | CASSLEAGGNEQFF
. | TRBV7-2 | CASSLWGGGSGYTF
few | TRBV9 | CASSVALSTDTQYF
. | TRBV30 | CAWRANPGQGGYGYTF
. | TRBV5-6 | CASSERQPFGELFF
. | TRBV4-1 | CASSLGGTSGRSTQYF
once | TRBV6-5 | CASRTVGYEQYF
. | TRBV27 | CASSLIQGRTEAFF
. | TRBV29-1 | CSVVYGTGGVSNQPQHF
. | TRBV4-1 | CASSQEYRRPAGRETEAFF
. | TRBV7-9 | CASRDTGFGKNIQYF
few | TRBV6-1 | CASTTGSHNQPQHF
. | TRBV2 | CASSEAPPKRTGELFF
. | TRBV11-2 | CASSPTQGNYGYTF
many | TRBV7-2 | CASSSDRGNTIYF
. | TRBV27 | CASSPRGTVITEAFF
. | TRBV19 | CASSAGQADTGELFF
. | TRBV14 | CASNPGTSGREQYF
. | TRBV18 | CASSQRTGAGELFF
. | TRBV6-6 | CASSYGGNQPQHF
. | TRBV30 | CAGLPGVGGYTF
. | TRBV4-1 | CASSQEGGGNQPQHF
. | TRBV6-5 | CASSYSWGNQPQHF
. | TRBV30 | CAWSGQGVSTEAFF
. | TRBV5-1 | CASSLNSAPTGELFF
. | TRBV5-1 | CASSLGPGETQYF
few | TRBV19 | CASTPGTEAFF
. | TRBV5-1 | CASSFESMNTEAFF
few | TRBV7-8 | CASSLIDRINYEQYF
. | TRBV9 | CASSVEGSSWGRSYNEQFF
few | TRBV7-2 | CASSSISQPQHF
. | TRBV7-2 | CASSFGTYYGYTF
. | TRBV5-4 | CASSLDYRIEAFF
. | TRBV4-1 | CASSHLSPNTEAFF
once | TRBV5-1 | CASSPIVQGRRNIQYF
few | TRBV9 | CASSVGPGQGFTFF
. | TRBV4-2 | CASSYDRGGNSPLHF
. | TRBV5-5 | CASSLVGQPQHF
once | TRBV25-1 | CATSEFGTKNTEAFF
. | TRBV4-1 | CASSLRDRDYEQYF
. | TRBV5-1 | CASSLGENYGYTF
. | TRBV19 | CASSMGREGRGGGQETQYF
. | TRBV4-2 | CASSQGDRGNQPQHF
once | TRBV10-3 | CAISSATGNYGYTF